The 3 T cell receptor beta chains below come from one sample, sequenced in a study of blood T cell repertoires in COVID-19. The table came from immunoSEQ multiplex PCR; TCRdb's copy has only in-frame clones and leaves some out. The sample records 95,000 to 150,000 clones, around 90% being singletons. Sequencing input: peripheral blood. The receptors shown here come from a woman between 55 and 75 years old with COVID-19, enrolled during active disease.

The V and J genes are TRBV4-3 and TRBJ1-3, with a weak D call TRBD1 (6 bases). Deletions cut 0 bases from V and 3 bases from J, with 18 bases between. This CDR3 contains 18 residues. Germline V CDR1 and CDR2: LGHNA, YSLEER. CDR3 residues: CASSQDFILGGGGNTIYF. The CDR3 coding sequence is TGCGCCAGCAGCCAAGATTTCATTCTAGGGGGGGGTGGAAACACCATATATTTT.

About this clone: Compared with germline, one end of the junction differs, possibly owing to a read error. This chain joins TRBV29-1 and TRBJ2-1; D gene ambiguous. The CDR3 sequence is 13 residues long. The germline gives CDR1 SQVTM, CDR2 ANQGSEA. This chain's CDR3 is CSFSRVIYDEQFF. In nucleotides, the CDR3 is TGCAGCTTTTCCCGGGTGATCTACGATGAGCAGTTCTTC.

The gene calls are TRBV29-1 and TRBJ2-7; maybe TRBD1 (6 bases). The V end was cut by 4 bases, the J end by 2 bases, with 15 bases between. This CDR3 is 14 amino acids long. Germline V gene lookup returns CDR1 SQVTM and CDR2 ANQGSEA. This chain's CDR3 is CSVVWTATPYEQYF. The CDR3 nucleotides are TGCAGCGTTGTTTGGACAGCGACTCCCTACGAGCAGTACTTC.